This T cell receptor beta chain emerged from a study of memory CD4+ T cells and cytomegalovirus serostatus (dated by TCRdb to 2018 to 2020). Notes on the research overall: The roughly 33 healthy Belgian adults in the cohort included 9 who were CMV seropositive and 24 who were CMV seronegative. CD4+ memory TCRbeta repertoires of a Belgian cohort with known cytomegalovirus serostatus were sequenced in order to replicate a published TCR-based CMV serostatus classifier. Beyond this particular receptor, the publication reports: For predicting CMV serostatus, the median bootstrapped AUC was about 0.95 using the original framework and 0.9 to 0.92 using a US-trained random forest. Only CD4+CD45RO+ memory cells were sequenced, in contrast to the original study, which included naive and memory CD4+ and CD8+ populations. On the Belgian cohort, the classifier based on the original framework reached a median bootstrapped AUC of 0.95, with a 95% CI of 0.76-1.00. Among the approximately 160 previously reported CMV-associated TCRbeta sequences, 67 showed up in the CD4+ memory repertoires, with each one found in between one and five individuals. The results were interpreted as suggesting that the CMV-associated TCR signature is mostly present in the CD4+ memory repertoire.

A FACSAria II was used to sort memory CD4+ T cells, defined as single viable CD3+CD4+CD8-CD45RO+ cells. CMV serostatus was determined using a Roche Elecsys assay that detects serum IgG against CMV pp150, pp28, p38 and p52. After thawing, total CD4+ T cells were enriched by positive selection with CD4 magnetic microbeads. The samples came from a different study that was designed specifically to examine the CD4+ T cell memory repertoire. Peripheral blood mononuclear cells were isolated and cryopreserved according to standard operating procedures, and serum was stored at -80 degrees C. The staining used CD3-PerCP (BW264/56), CD4-APC (RPA-T4), CD45RO-PE (UCHT1) and CD8-Pacific Orange (3B5) antibodies, and Sytox blue was used to exclude non-viable cells. A remark on this clone: No antigen is known for it. The record has no base qualities; no much larger clone is one base away.

Genomic DNA was extracted from sorted cells with the Quick-DNA Microprep Kit. Amplification of TCRbeta DNA was done with the immunoSEQ hsTCRbeta kit, following the protocol from the manufacturer. TCRbeta libraries were sequenced on an Illumina MiSeq instrument. Per the original workflow: Once out-of-frame sequences had been removed, 2,204,828 distinct TCRbeta sequences were left, which works out to an average of roughly 72,000 per individual. Each individual was scored according to the count of 160 or so previously reported CMV-associated TCRbeta sequences and the total productive distinct TCRbeta count. A beta-binomial model was reimplemented in Python, and scikit-learn random forests with default parameters were trained on data from the US cohort. Classifier performance on the Belgian cohort was summarized as median AUC with percentile confidence intervals calculated over 10,000 bootstrap iterations. Here the immuneACCESS table is served through TCRdb, limited to in-frame sequences with V and J called. Missing clones are a known gap in these copies; in checked studies unresolved V genes cover under half, and the rest lacks a known reason. V and J calls and clone size are given by that table; D and trimming were obtained from the DNA. The sample table shows about 52,000 clones, and 80% to 85% are seen once. The top ten clonotypes cover under 1.5% of the sample.

After removal of 5 bases from V and 0 bases from J, the junction retains 7 bases not matched to a gene. Including the terminal cysteine and phenylalanine, the CDR3 comprises 15 residues. Left in the record is the CDR3 DNA by itself, 45 bases read in frame from the first base. Reading the germline V gene gives CDR1 SGHVS and CDR2 FQNEAQ. Material for sequencing was memory CD4+ T cells from blood. This chain joins TRBV7-8 to TRBJ2-7; the junction holds 7 bases that match TRBD1. The sequence was collected from an adult in good health and CMV-seropositive. Here the CDR3 is given as CASSQGDLSSYEQYF. The DNA sequence follows: TGTGCCAGCAGCCAGGGGGACCTCAGCTCCTACGAGCAGTACTTC.